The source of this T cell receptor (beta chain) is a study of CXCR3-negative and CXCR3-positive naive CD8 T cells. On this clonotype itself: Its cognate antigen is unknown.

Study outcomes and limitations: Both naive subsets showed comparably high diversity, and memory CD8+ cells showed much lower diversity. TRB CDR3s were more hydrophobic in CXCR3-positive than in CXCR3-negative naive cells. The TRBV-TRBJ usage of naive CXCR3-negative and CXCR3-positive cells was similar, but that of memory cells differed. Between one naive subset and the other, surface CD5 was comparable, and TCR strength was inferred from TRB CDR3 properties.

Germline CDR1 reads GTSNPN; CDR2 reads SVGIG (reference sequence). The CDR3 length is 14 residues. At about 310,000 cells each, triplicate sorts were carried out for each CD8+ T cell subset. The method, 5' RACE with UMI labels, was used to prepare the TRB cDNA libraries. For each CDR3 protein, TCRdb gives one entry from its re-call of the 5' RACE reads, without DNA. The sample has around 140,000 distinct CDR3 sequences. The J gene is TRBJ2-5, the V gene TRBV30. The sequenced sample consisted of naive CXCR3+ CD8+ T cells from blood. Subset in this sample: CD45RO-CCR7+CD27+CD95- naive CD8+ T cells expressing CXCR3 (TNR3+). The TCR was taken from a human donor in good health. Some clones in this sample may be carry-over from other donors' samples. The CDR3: CAWSGSAAQETQYF.